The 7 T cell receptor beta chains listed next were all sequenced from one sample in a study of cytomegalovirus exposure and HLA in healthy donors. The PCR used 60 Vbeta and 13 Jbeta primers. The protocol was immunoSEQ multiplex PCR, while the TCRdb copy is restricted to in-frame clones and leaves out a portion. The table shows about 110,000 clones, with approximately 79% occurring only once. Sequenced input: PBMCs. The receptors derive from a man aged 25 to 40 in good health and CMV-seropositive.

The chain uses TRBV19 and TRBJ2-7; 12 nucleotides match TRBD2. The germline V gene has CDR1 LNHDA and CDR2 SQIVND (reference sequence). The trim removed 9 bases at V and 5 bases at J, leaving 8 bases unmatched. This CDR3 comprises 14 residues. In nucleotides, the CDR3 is TGTGCCAGCAAAAGGACTAGCGGGGCCGACGAGCAGTACTTC. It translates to CASKRTSGADEQYF.

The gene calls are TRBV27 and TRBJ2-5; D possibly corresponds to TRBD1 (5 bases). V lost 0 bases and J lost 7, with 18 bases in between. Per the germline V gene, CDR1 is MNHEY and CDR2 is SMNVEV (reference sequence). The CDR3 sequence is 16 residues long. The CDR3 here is CASSLSTDSRGRTQYF. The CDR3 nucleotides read TGTGCCAGCAGTTTATCAACAGACAGCAGAGGTCGGACCCAGTACTTC.

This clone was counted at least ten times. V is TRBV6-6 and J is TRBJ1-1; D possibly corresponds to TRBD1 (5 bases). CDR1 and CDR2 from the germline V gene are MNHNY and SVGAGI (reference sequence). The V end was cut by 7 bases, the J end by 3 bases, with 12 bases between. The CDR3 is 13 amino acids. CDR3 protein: CASTTGRDTEAFF. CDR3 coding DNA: TGTGCCAGCACCACAGGTAGAGACACTGAAGCTTTCTTT.

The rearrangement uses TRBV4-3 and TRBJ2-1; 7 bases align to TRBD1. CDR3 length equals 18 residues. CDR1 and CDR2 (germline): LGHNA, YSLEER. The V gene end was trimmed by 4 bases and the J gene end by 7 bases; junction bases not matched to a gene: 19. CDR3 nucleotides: TGCGCCAGCAGCCCCCACGTAGAGACAGGGCGATTCCCAAATGAGCAGTTCTTC. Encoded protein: CASSPHVETGRFPNEQFF.

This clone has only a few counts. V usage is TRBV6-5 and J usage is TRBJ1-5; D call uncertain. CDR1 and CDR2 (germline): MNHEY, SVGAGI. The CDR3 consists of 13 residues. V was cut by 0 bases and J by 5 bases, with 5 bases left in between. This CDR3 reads CASSYSADQPQHF. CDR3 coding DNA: TGTGCCAGCAGTTACTCGGCGGATCAGCCCCAGCATTTT.

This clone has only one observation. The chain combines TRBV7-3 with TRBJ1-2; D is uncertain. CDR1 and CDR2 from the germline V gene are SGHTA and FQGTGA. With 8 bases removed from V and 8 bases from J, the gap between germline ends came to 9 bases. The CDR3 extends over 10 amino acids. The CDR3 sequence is CASHREGYTF. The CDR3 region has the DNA TGTGCCAGCCATAGAGAAGGCTACACCTTC. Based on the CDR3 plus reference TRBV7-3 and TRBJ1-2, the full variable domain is GAGVSQTPSNKVTEKGKYVELRCDPISGHTALYWYRQSLGQGPEFLIYFQGTGAADDSGLPNDRFFAVRPEGSVSTLKIQRTERGDSAVYLCASHREGYTFGSGTRLTVV.

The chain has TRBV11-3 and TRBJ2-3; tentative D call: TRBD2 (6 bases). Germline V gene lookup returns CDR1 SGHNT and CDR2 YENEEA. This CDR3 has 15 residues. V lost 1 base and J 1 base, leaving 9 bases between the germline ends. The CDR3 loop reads CASSLGGTRTDTQYF. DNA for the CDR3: TGTGCCAGCAGCTTAGGGGGGACTCGCACAGATACGCAGTATTTT.